The entry that follows covers one T cell receptor (beta chain) sequence. Its antigen is unknown. This record belongs to a study of cytomegalovirus exposure and HLA in healthy donors. Findings of the study overall: Most TCR sequences were uncommon, yet certain public TCRs appeared in many donors. Investigators reported fewer than 200 TCR beta chains as tied to cytomegalovirus. A few of the chains that were CMV-associated were confirmed in vitro to be specific for CMV antigens.

Produced via immunoSEQ multiplex PCR; TCRdb's table is partial and in-frame only. The sample records 110,000 to 150,000 clones, about 91% being singletons. Germline V gives CDR1 SGHAT, CDR2 FQNNGV. The CDR3 sequence is 18 residues long. The V gene end was trimmed by 5 bases and the J gene end by 8 bases; junction bases not matched to a gene: 20. The receptor's source is a woman between 18 and 29 years old in good health and CMV-seropositive. The sequencing sample was made of PBMCs. The rearrangement uses TRBV11-2 and TRBJ1-4; TRBD1 aligns across 7 bases. CDR3 coding DNA: TGTGCCAGCAGCCCCCGGACAGGTTATAACAGGATCGGGGAAAAACTGTTTTTT. It encodes CASSPRTGYNRIGEKLFF. Full variable domain (outside the CDR3, taken from reference TRBV11-2 and TRBJ1-4): EAGVAQSPRYKIIEKRQSVAFWCNPISGHATLYWYQQILGQGPKLLIQFQNNGVVDDSQLPKDRFSAERLKGVDSTLKIQPAKLEDSAVYLCASSPRTGYNRIGEKLFFGSGTQLSVL.